This T cell receptor beta chain was obtained from a study of blood T cell repertoires in COVID-19. Sequencing used immunoSEQ multiplex PCR; TCRdb keeps in-frame clones, though not all of them. The sample has some 300,000 clones, approximately 91% seen once. Germline V lookup: CDR1 SGHTA, CDR2 FQGTGA. V was clipped by 4 bases and J by 5 bases; unmatched bases: 13. CDR3 size: 18 residues. The chain recombines TRBV7-3 with TRBJ2-1, with 11 bases matching TRBD2. The sequenced sample consisted of PBMCs or T cells enriched from blood (not recorded which). This receptor was obtained from a woman aged 40 to 50 who had recovered from COVID-19. CDR3 DNA sequence: TGTGCCAGCAGCTCGGCGTCCTTAGCGGGAGGGAGCGACAATGAGCAGTTCTTC. Translation gives CASSSASLAGGSDNEQFF.